These T cell receptor beta chains were read from a single sample in a study of T cell responses to AZD1222 COVID-19 vaccine. Measured with immunoSEQ multiplex PCR; TCRdb has only the in-frame clones, and not every one. The data show about 170,000 clones, roughly 92% seen once. Source: peripheral blood, taken on day 0 of AZD1222 vaccination. These receptor sequences come from an adult in good health. Both conserved end residues are part of each CDR3. The order of the fields is D gene, J gene, V gene, CDR3 protein, CDR3 DNA. The D gene is left open where the match is weak.

D gene: -; J gene: TRBJ1-2; V gene: TRBV7-2; CDR3 protein: CASSHVRGGTYGYTF; CDR3 DNA: TGTGCCAGCAGCCACGTGCGGGGGGGGACCTATGGCTACACCTTC
D gene: -; J gene: TRBJ1-2; V gene: TRBV6-5; CDR3 protein: CASRKAIDGYGYTF; CDR3 DNA: TGTGCCAGCAGAAAAGCCATAGACGGCTATGGCTACACCTTC
D gene: TRBD1; J gene: TRBJ1-4; V gene: TRBV4-1; CDR3 protein: CASSPPQGATNEKLFF; CDR3 DNA: TGCGCCAGCAGCCCCCCCCAGGGGGCGACTAATGAAAAACTGTTTTTT
D gene: TRBD1; J gene: TRBJ2-7; V gene: TRBV7-8; CDR3 protein: CASSRRDSLRSYEQYF; CDR3 DNA: TGTGCCAGCAGCCGCCGGGACAGCCTTCGCTCCTACGAGCAGTACTTC
D gene: TRBD1; J gene: TRBJ1-1; V gene: TRBV19; CDR3 protein: CASSVDPGQTGTEAFF; CDR3 DNA: TGTGCCAGTAGTGTTGATCCGGGACAGACGGGGACTGAAGCTTTCTTT
D gene: TRBD2; J gene: TRBJ2-7; V gene: TRBV4-1; CDR3 protein: CASSQTTSGSSYEQYF; CDR3 DNA: TGCGCCAGCAGCCAAACGACTAGCGGGAGTAGCTACGAGCAGTACTTC
D gene: -; J gene: TRBJ1-1; V gene: TRBV30; CDR3 protein: CAWRAYRTANTEAFF; CDR3 DNA: TGTGCCTGGAGAGCCTACCGGACAGCCAACACTGAAGCTTTCTTT
D gene: TRBD2; J gene: TRBJ2-7; V gene: TRBV30; CDR3 protein: CAWSPGGPHF; CDR3 DNA: TGTGCCTGGAGCCCGGGGGGTCCCCACTTC
D gene: -; J gene: TRBJ2-2; V gene: TRBV27; CDR3 protein: CASSLEQVNTGELFF; CDR3 DNA: TGTGCCAGCAGTTTAGAGCAGGTTAACACCGGGGAGCTGTTTTTT
D gene: -; J gene: TRBJ2-1; V gene: TRBV10-2; CDR3 protein: CASSAVTEQFF; CDR3 DNA: TGCGCCAGCAGTGCCGTGACCGAGCAGTTCTTC
D gene: -; J gene: TRBJ2-7; V gene: TRBV7-2; CDR3 protein: CASSLAGLHNEQYF; CDR3 DNA: TGTGCCAGCAGCTTAGCGGGGCTTCACAACGAGCAGTACTTC
D gene: TRBD1; J gene: TRBJ1-5; V gene: TRBV2; CDR3 protein: CASSAWTGSNQPQHF; CDR3 DNA: TGTGCCAGCAGTGCTTGGACAGGGTCCAATCAGCCCCAGCATTTT
D gene: -; J gene: TRBJ2-2; V gene: TRBV24-1; CDR3 protein: CATSRGYNGELFF; CDR3 DNA: TGTGCCACCTCAAGAGGCTACAACGGGGAGCTGTTTTTT
D gene: -; J gene: TRBJ2-5; V gene: TRBV30; CDR3 protein: CAWSPRETQYF; CDR3 DNA: TGTGCCTGGAGTCCCAGGGAGACCCAGTACTTC
D gene: -; J gene: TRBJ1-2; V gene: TRBV7-9; CDR3 protein: CASSPGGQGYTF; CDR3 DNA: TGTGCCAGCAGCCCGGGGGGGCAAGGCTACACCTTC
D gene: TRBD1; J gene: TRBJ1-2; V gene: TRBV19; CDR3 protein: CASSDTGGDPLNYGYTF; CDR3 DNA: TGTGCCAGTAGTGATACAGGGGGCGATCCCCTCAACTATGGCTACACCTTC
D gene: -; J gene: TRBJ2-5; V gene: TRBV21-1; CDR3 protein: CASSPRSRGGGETQYF; CDR3 DNA: TGTGCCAGCAGCCCCCGATCCCGGGGAGGGGGAGAGACCCAGTACTTC
D gene: TRBD2; J gene: TRBJ2-1; V gene: TRBV18; CDR3 protein: CASSLGLAGDREQFF; CDR3 DNA: TGTGCCAGCTCATTAGGACTAGCGGGAGATCGAGAGCAGTTCTTC
D gene: -; J gene: TRBJ2-7; V gene: TRBV7-9; CDR3 protein: CASSSTGREDEQYF; CDR3 DNA: TGTGCCAGCAGCTCGACGGGCAGGGAAGACGAGCAGTACTTC
D gene: -; J gene: TRBJ2-7; V gene: TRBV2; CDR3 protein: CASSLYEQYF; CDR3 DNA: TGTGCCAGCAGCCTCTACGAGCAGTACTTC
D gene: TRBD2; J gene: TRBJ2-2; V gene: TRBV27; CDR3 protein: CASRRPGLAGGGTGELFF; CDR3 DNA: TGTGCCAGCAGACGTCCGGGACTAGCGGGAGGTGGCACCGGGGAGCTGTTTTTT
D gene: TRBD1; J gene: TRBJ1-4; V gene: TRBV2; CDR3 protein: CASLWDSNEKLFF; CDR3 DNA: TGTGCCAGCCTATGGGACAGCAATGAAAAACTGTTTTTT
D gene: -; J gene: TRBJ1-1; V gene: TRBV19; CDR3 protein: CATLPRRGRTTEAFF; CDR3 DNA: TGTGCCACCCTCCCCCGGAGGGGACGAACAACTGAAGCTTTCTTT
D gene: -; J gene: TRBJ1-1; V gene: TRBV20-1; CDR3 protein: CSASWPRSTEAFF; CDR3 DNA: TGCAGTGCTAGTTGGCCCAGGTCCACTGAAGCTTTCTTT
D gene: TRBD1; J gene: TRBJ1-1; V gene: TRBV27; CDR3 protein: CASSSRQGNTEAFF; CDR3 DNA: TGTGCCAGCAGTTCCCGACAGGGGAACACTGAAGCTTTCTTT